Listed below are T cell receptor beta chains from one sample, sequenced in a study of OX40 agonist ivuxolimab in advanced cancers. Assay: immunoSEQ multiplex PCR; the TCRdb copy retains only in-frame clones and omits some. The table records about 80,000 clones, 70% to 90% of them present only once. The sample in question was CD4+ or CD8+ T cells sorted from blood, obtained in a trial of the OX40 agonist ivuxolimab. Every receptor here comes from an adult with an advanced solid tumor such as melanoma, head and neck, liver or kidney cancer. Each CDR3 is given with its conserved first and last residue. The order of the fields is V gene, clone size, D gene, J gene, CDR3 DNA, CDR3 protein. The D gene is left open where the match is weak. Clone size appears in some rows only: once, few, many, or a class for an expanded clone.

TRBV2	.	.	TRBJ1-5	TGCGCCAGCAGTCTACGGCTCCAGCCCCAGCATTTT	CASSLRLQPQHF
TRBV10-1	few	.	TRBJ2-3	TGCGCCAGCAGTGAGTCATTGGAGGTCACAGATACGCAGTATTTT	CASSESLEVTDTQYF
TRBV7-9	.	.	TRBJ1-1	TGTGCCAGCAGCTACATGGGCACTGAAGCTTTCTTT	CASSYMGTEAFF
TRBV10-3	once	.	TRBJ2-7	TGTGCCATCAGCGCATCCTACGGGCAGTACTTC	CAISASYGQYF
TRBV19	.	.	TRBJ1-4	TGTGCCAGTAGTGCTAGTTATCAGGGCGGTGAAAAACTGTTTTTT	CASSASYQGGEKLFF
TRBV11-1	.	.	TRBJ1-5	TGTGCCAGCAGCTTAGCGCTAAATCAGCCCCAGCATTTT	CASSLALNQPQHF
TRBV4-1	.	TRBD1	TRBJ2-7	TGCGCCAGCAGCCAAGATATTTTCGGACAGGGGCCGGGGGAGCAGTACTTC	CASSQDIFGQGPGEQYF
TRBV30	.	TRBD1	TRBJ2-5	TGTGCCTGGAGCGCAGGGACAGCACAAGAGACCCAGTACTTC	CAWSAGTAQETQYF
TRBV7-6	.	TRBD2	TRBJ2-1	TGTGCCAGCAGCTTAGGGTTGCTAGCGGGAGGGAATGAGCAGTTCTTC	CASSLGLLAGGNEQFF
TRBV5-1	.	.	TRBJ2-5	TGCGCCAGCAGCTTACAAGGAGGATTTAGGGAGACCCAGTACTTC	CASSLQGGFRETQYF
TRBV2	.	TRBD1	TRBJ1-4	TGTGCCAGCAGTCGACAGGGTATCGCTGAAAAACTGTTTTTT	CASSRQGIAEKLFF
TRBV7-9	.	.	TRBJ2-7	TGTGCCAGCAGCCTTAATCGGGATCCTGACGAGCAGTACTTC	CASSLNRDPDEQYF
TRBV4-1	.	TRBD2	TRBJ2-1	TGCGCCAGCAGTCGCTTCGGGACTAGCGGGAGTAATGAGCAGTTCTTC	CASSRFGTSGSNEQFF
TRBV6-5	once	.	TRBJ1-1	TGTGCCAGCAGCCTTGGACAGAACACTGAAGCTTTCTTT	CASSLGQNTEAFF
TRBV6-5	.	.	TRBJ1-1	TGTGCCAGCAGTTACCATCGTTGGAACACTGAAGCTTTCTTT	CASSYHRWNTEAFF
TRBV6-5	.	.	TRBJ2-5	TGTGCCAGCAACCTAGGGGAGACCCAGTACTTC	CASNLGETQYF
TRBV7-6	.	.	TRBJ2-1	TGTGCCAGCAGCCCAATAGGGAGCTCCTACAATGAGCAGTTCTTC	CASSPIGSSYNEQFF
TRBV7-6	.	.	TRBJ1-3	TGTGCGAACCCCTCTGGAAACACCATATATTTT	CANPSGNTIYF
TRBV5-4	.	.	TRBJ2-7	TGTGCCAGCAGCTTAGACAGCAGGGGCTACGAGCAGTACTTC	CASSLDSRGYEQYF
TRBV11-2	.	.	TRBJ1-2	TGTGCCAGCAGCTCGGAGTCTAATGGCTACACCTTC	CASSSESNGYTF
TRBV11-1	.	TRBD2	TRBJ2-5	TGTGCCAGCAGCCGATCTACTCCTAGCGGGAGTCAAGAGACCCAGTACTTC	CASSRSTPSGSQETQYF
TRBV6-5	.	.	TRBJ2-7	TGTGCCAGCAGGTATCTCGACGAGCAGTACTTC	CASRYLDEQYF
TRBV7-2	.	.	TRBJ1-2	TGTGCCAGCAGCTTAGTGCCGACGGGGGCGCCGGACTATGGCTACACCTTC	CASSLVPTGAPDYGYTF
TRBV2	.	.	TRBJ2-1	TGTGCCAGCAGTGGACTCGCGGAGCAGTTCTTC	CASSGLAEQFF
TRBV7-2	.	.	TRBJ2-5	TGTGCCAGCAGCTTAGCCAGGGGCGGGAAGACCCAGTACTTC	CASSLARGGKTQYF
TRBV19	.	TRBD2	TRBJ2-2	TGTGCCAGTAGTATAAGCAGCGGGAGTAGAACCGGGGAGCTGTTTTTT	CASSISSGSRTGELFF
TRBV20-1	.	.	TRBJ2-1	TGCAGTTTAGTAAAAAATGAGCAGTTCTTC	CSLVKNEQFF
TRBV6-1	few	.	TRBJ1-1	TGTGCCAGCAGTTCTAGACAGATTTTGAACACTGAAGCTTTCTTT	CASSSRQILNTEAFF
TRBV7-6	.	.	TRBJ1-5	TGTGCCAGCAGCTCCTCGGGCCGAGATCAGCCCCAGCATTTT	CASSSSGRDQPQHF
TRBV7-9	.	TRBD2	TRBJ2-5	TGTGCCAGCAGCTTCCTAGCGGGAGGTCAGGAGACCCAGTACTTC	CASSFLAGGQETQYF
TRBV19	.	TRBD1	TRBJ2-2	TGTGCCAGTAGTGTTACAGGGGGTAACACCGGGGAGCTGTTTTTT	CASSVTGGNTGELFF
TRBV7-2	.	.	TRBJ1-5	TGTGCCAGCAGCTTAGATATCAGGGGCCATCAGCCCCAGCATTTT	CASSLDIRGHQPQHF
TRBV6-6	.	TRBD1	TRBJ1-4	TGTGCCAGCAGTTATGAAATCAGGGGGAATGAAAAACTGTTTTTT	CASSYEIRGNEKLFF